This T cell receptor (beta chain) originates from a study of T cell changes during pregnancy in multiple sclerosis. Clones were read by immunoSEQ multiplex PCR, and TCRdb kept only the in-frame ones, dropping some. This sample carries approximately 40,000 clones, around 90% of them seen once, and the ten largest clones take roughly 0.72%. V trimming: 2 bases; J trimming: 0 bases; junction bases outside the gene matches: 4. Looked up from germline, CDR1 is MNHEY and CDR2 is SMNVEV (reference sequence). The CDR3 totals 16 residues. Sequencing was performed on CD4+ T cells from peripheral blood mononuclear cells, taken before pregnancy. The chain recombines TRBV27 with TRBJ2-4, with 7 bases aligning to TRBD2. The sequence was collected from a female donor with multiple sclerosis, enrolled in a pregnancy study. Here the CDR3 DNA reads TGTGCCAGCAGTTTAACCCTAGCGGTAGCCAAAAACATTCAGTACTTC. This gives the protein CASSLTLAVAKNIQYF.